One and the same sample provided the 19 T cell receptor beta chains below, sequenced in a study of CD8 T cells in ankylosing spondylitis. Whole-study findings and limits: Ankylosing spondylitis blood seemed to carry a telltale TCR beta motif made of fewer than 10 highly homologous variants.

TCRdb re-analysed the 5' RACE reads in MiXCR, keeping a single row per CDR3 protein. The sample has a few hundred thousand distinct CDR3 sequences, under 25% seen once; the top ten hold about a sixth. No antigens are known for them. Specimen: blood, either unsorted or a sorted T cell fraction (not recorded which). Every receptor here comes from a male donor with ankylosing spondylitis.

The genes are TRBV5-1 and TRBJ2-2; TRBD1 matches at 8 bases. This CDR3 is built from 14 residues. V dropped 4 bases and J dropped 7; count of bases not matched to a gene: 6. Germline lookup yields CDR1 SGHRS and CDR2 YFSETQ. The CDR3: CASSLDRGGGELFF. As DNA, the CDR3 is TGCGCCAGCAGCCTCGACAGGGGCGGCGGGGAGCTGTTTTTT.

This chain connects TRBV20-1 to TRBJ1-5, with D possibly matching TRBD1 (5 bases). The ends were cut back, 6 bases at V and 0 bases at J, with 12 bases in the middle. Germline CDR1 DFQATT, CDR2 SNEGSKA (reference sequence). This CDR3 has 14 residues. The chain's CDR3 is CSARDPYSNQPQHF. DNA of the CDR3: TGCAGTGCGCGGGACCCTTATAGCAATCAGCCCCAGCATTTT.

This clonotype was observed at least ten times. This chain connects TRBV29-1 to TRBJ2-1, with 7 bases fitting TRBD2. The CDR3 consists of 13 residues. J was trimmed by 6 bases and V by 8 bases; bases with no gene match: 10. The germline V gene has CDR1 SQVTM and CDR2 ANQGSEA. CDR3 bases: TGCAGCCAAGGGACTACATGGGGCAATGAGCAGTTCTTC. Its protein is CSQGTTWGNEQFF.

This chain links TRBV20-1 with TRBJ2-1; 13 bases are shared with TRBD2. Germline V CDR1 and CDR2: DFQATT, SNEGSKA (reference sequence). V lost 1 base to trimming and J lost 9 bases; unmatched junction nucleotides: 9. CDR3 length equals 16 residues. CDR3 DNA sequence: TGCAGTGCTAGAGGCGGACTAGCGGGAGTCTCTAGTGAGCAGTTCTTC. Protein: CSARGGLAGVSSEQFF.

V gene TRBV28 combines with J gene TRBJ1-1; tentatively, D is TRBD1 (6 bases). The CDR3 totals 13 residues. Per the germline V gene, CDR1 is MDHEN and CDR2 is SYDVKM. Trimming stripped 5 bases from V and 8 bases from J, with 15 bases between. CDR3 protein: CASSLDSLLEAFF. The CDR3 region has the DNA TGTGCCAGCAGTCTGGACAGCCTTCTAGAAGCTTTCTTT.

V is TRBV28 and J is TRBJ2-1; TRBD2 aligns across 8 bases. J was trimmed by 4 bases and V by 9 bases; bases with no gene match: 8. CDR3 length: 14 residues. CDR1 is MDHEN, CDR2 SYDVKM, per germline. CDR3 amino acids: CASDRAGEYNEQFF. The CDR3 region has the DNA TGTGCCAGTGACCGAGCGGGAGAGTACAATGAGCAGTTCTTC.

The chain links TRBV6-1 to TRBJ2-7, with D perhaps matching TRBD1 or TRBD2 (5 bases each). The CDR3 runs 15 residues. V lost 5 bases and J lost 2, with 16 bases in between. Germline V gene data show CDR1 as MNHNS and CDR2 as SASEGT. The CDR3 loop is CASSTRGRSTYEQYF. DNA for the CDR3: TGTGCCAGCAGTACCCGGGGCCGATCCACCTACGAGCAGTACTTC.

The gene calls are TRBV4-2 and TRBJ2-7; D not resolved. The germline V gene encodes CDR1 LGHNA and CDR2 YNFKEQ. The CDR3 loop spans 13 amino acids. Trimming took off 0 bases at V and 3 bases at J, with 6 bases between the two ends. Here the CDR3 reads CASSQDGDYEQYF. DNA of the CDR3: TGTGCCAGCAGCCAAGATGGGGACTACGAGCAGTACTTC.

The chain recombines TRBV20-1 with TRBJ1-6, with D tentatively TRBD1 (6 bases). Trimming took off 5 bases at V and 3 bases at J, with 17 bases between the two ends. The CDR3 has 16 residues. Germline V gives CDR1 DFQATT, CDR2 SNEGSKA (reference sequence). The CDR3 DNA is TGCAGTGCTTCAGGGCCAACAGGGCGCTATAATTCACCCCTCCACTTT. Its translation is CSASGPTGRYNSPLHF.

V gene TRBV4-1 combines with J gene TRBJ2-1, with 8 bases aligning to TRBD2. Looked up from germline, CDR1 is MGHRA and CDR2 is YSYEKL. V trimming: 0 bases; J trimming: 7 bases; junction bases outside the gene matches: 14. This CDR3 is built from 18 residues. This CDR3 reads CASSQDRSGLGLLNEQFF. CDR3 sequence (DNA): TGCGCCAGCAGCCAAGATAGATCGGGACTAGGTCTTCTGAATGAGCAGTTCTTC.

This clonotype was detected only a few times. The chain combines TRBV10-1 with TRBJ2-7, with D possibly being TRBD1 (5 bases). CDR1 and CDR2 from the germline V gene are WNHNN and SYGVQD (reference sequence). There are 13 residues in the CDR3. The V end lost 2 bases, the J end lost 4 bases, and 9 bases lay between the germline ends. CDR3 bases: TGCGCCAGCAGTGAGGGACAAATTTACGAGCAGTACTTC. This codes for CASSEGQIYEQYF.

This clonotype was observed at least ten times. The CDR3, as DNA: TGTGCCACCAGTGAAGGGGGTGTGGGCAATGAGCAGTTCTTC. It encodes CATSEGGVGNEQFF. V and J are TRBV24-1 and TRBJ2-1; D perhaps matches TRBD1 (6 bases). CDR3 length: 14 residues. Trimming left V 4 bases short and J 6 bases short, with 12 bases between. Germline V CDR1 and CDR2: KGHDR, SFDVKD.

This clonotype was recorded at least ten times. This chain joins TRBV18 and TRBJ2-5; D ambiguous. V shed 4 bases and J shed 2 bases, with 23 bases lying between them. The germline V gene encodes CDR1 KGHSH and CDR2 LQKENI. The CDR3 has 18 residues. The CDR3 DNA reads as TGTGCCAGCTCACTCGTACCACCCACTCCACGGAAACAAGAGACCCAGTACTTC. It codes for CASSLVPPTPRKQETQYF.

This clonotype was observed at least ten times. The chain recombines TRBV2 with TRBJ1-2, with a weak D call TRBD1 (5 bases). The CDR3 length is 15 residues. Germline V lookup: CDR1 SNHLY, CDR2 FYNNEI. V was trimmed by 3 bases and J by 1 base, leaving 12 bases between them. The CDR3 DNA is TGTGCCAGCAGTGAGCAGGGCAGAATTAACTATGGCTACACCTTC. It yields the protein CASSEQGRINYGYTF.

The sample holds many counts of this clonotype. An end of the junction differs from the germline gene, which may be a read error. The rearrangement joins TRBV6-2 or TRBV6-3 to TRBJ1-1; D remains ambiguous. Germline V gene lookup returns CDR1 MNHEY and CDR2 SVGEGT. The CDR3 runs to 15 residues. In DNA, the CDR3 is TGTGCCAGCAGTGACTCCCGGGCGTCGGGCACTGAAGCTTTCTTT. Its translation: CASSDSRASGTEAFF.

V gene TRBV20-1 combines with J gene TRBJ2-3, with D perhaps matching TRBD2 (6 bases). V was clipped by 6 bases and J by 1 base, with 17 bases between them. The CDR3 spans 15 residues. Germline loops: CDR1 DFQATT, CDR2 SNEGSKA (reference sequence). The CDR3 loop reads CSAEAPGLGTDTQYF. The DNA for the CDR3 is TGCAGTGCGGAGGCTCCGGGACTCGGCACAGATACGCAGTATTTT.

DNA of the CDR3: TGCAGCGTTGCCCAGGCCCCCATAGTTGGATACAATGAGCAGTTCTTC. It yields the protein CSVAQAPIVGYNEQFF. The chain joins TRBV29-1 to TRBJ2-1; D uncertain. V lost 4 bases and J 4 bases, leaving 20 bases between the germline ends. This CDR3 is 16 amino acids long. Per germline, CDR1 SQVTM and CDR2 ANQGSEA.

This CDR3 is CASILQGASGSTDTQYF. In DNA form, the CDR3 reads TGTGCCAGCATCCTCCAGGGGGCTAGCGGGAGCACAGATACGCAGTATTTT. V and J are TRBV7-7 and TRBJ2-3; D possibly matches TRBD1 or TRBD2 (8 bases each). The CDR3 has 17 amino acids. CDR1 SSHAT and CDR2 FNYEAQ come from the germline V gene (reference sequence). V was clipped by 7 bases and J by 0 bases, with 20 bases between them.

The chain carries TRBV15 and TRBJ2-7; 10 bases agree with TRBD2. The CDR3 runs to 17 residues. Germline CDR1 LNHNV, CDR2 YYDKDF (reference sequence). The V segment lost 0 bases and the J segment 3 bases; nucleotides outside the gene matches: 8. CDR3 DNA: TGTGCCACCAGCAGAGATAGTGGGGCTAGCGGGAGCTACGAGCAGTACTTC. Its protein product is CATSRDSGASGSYEQYF.